Each of the 5 T cell receptor beta chains below was sequenced from the same sample in a study of T cell responses to AZD1222 COVID-19 vaccine. Produced via immunoSEQ multiplex PCR; TCRdb's table is partial and in-frame only. The sample consists of around 120,000 clones, approximately 94% of them appearing once. The sequenced sample was peripheral blood, obtained 28 days after the second AZD1222 dose. The receptors derive from an adult who received the AZD1222 COVID-19 vaccine.

This clone was observed a handful of times. The genes are TRBV7-2 and TRBJ2-7; no clear D gene. The V end lost 3 bases, the J end lost 2 bases, and 2 bases lay between the germline ends. Germline V gene sequence: CDR1 SGHTA, CDR2 FQGNSA. The CDR3 loop spans 11 amino acids. This chain's CDR3 is CASSFTYEQYF. The CDR3 DNA is TGTGCCAGCAGCTTTACCTACGAGCAGTACTTC.

The J gene is TRBJ1-2, the V gene TRBV18; D gene uncertain. CDR3 size: 14 residues. Germline values: CDR1 KGHSH, CDR2 LQKENI. V lost 3 bases, J lost 0 bases, and 8 bases lay in between. The CDR3 here is CASSPSGANYGYTF. The DNA of the CDR3 is TGTGCCAGCTCACCGTCCGGGGCTAACTATGGCTACACCTTC.

The CDR3 DNA follows: TGTGCCAGTAGTTACACCGGGACGGCTAGCAATCAGCCCCAGCATTTT. Its translation is CASSYTGTASNQPQHF. The rearrangement links TRBV19 to TRBJ1-5; maybe TRBD1 (5 bases). Trimming removed 5 bases from V and 0 bases from J, with 14 bases in between. Germline V CDR1 and CDR2: LNHDA, SQIVND (reference sequence). CDR3 length: 16 amino acids.

The V call is TRBV7-9, the J call TRBJ1-6, with D maybe TRBD1 (5 bases). CDR3 size: 15 residues. V was trimmed by 2 bases and J by 2 bases, leaving 7 bases between them. CDR1 SEHNR and CDR2 FQNEAQ come from the germline V gene (reference sequence). CDR3 nucleotides: TGTGCCAGCAGCTTACAGGGCCCCTATAATTCACCCCTCCACTTT. It is translated as CASSLQGPYNSPLHF.

Comment on this clone: The junction departs from germline at one end; a sequencing error may be responsible. The chain is built from TRBV7-6 and TRBJ2-3; TRBD2 aligns across 10 bases. CDR3 size: 14 residues. Germline lookup yields CDR1 SGHVS and CDR2 FNYEAQ. The DNA for the CDR3 is TGTGCCAGCAGCCTAGCGGGGGAGATAGATACGCAGTATTTT. Translation gives CASSLAGEIDTQYF.